Listed below are T cell receptor beta chains from one sample, sequenced in a study of CD8 T cells in ankylosing spondylitis. In TCRdb, the 5' RACE reads were re-called with MiXCR into one record per CDR3 protein. The table lists just under 550,000 distinct CDR3 sequences, about an eighth of them singletons. Sequenced input: blood, either unsorted or a sorted T cell fraction (not recorded which). All receptors come from a male donor with ankylosing spondylitis. The CDR3 runs from the conserved cysteine through the conserved F or W. Each record gives: clone size, V gene, J gene, D gene, CDR3 protein, CDR3 DNA. D genes are given only for firm matches. Rows give clone size only sometimes, using once, few, many, or a class for an expanded clone.

many	TRBV4-1	TRBJ2-5	TRBD2	CASSLSSSGQETQYF	TGCGCCAGCAGCCTCAGTTCTAGCGGCCAAGAGACCCAGTACTTC
NA	TRBV5-1	TRBJ2-5	NA	CASSDPQGGETQYF	TGCGCCAGCAGCGACCCACAGGGAGGAGAGACCCAGTACTTC
NA	TRBV20-1	TRBJ2-3	NA	CSAGPLDTQYF	TGCAGTGCTGGGCCTTTGGATACGCAGTATTTT
few	TRBV5-1	TRBJ2-5	TRBD2	CASSATSVSQGETQYF	TGCGCCAGCAGTGCGACTAGCGTTTCCCAGGGAGAGACCCAGTACTTC
many	TRBV2	TRBJ2-5	NA	CASRASRGTGETQYF	TGTGCCAGCAGAGCCAGCCGGGGGACGGGAGAGACCCAGTACTTC
NA	TRBV20-1	TRBJ1-2	NA	CSAAGRYYGYTF	TGCAGTGCTGCGGGCAGATACTATGGCTACACCTTC
few	TRBV7-2	TRBJ2-4	NA	CASSLGGGLNIQYF	TGTGCCAGCAGCTTAGGCGGAGGCTTAAACATTCAGTACTTC
few	TRBV7-9	TRBJ2-3	NA	CASTSATLTDTQYF	TGTGCCAGCACGTCTGCTACCCTCACAGATACGCAGTATTTT
NA	TRBV7-9	TRBJ2-3	TRBD2	CASSLGTSGRASDTQYF	TGTGCCAGCAGCTTAGGGACTAGCGGGAGGGCCTCAGATACGCAGTATTTT
NA	TRBV4-1	TRBJ2-1	TRBD2	CASSQAQTSGYNEQFF	TGCGCCAGCAGCCAAGCCCAGACTAGCGGATACAATGAGCAGTTCTTC
NA	TRBV13	TRBJ2-1	TRBD1	CASSPGQGKGNEQFF	TGTGCCAGCAGCCCCGGACAGGGGAAGGGCAATGAGCAGTTCTTC
few	TRBV4-1	TRBJ2-3	TRBD2	CASSQGPILAGELPDTQYF	TGCGCCAGCAGCCAGGGTCCGATTTTAGCGGGAGAACTGCCAGATACGCAGTATTTT
few	TRBV20-1	TRBJ2-1	TRBD2	CSAPDWTRWDEQFF	TGCAGTGCCCCAGATTGGACTAGGTGGGATGAGCAGTTCTTC
few	TRBV20-1	TRBJ1-2	NA	CSASRVRDGYTF	TGCAGTGCTAGTCGAGTTAGGGATGGCTACACCTTC
NA	TRBV7-9	TRBJ2-1	TRBD1	CASSLSAGTGGKNEQFF	TGTGCCAGCAGCTTATCTGCCGGGACAGGGGGCAAAAATGAGCAGTTCTTC
NA	TRBV10-3	TRBJ2-5	NA	CAISGVIMATRETQYF	TGTGCCATCAGTGGGGTGATAATGGCTACCCGGGAGACCCAGTACTTC
NA	TRBV29-1	TRBJ1-1	NA	CSATGLLNTEAFF	TGCAGCGCCACGGGGCTGCTGAACACTGAAGCTTTCTTT
many	TRBV12-3/TRBV12-4	TRBJ2-3	NA	CASSPREDTQYF	TGTGCCAGCAGTCCTCGAGAAGATACGCAGTATTTT
NA	TRBV7-9	TRBJ1-1	TRBD1	CASRSTGVNTEAFF	TGTGCCAGCAGATCGACAGGGGTTAACACTGAAGCTTTCTTT
NA	TRBV20-1	TRBJ2-2	TRBD2	CSAWSGSNTGELFF	TGCAGTGCTTGGAGCGGGAGTAACACCGGGGAGCTGTTTTTT
few	TRBV5-1	TRBJ2-3	NA	CASSFSRVVTDTQYF	TGCGCCAGCAGCTTCTCTAGAGTCGTTACAGATACGCAGTATTTT
NA	TRBV12-3/TRBV12-4	TRBJ1-2	NA	CASSNFAGRDPNYGYTF	TGTGCCAGCAGTAACTTTGCTGGCAGGGATCCTAACTATGGCTACACCTTC
many	TRBV10-3	TRBJ2-3	TRBD1	CAISSRGRLDTQYF	TGTGCCATCAGTAGCAGGGGGAGATTGGATACGCAGTATTTT
few	TRBV7-9	TRBJ2-3	TRBD2	CASSTSSGRGDTQYF	TGTGCCAGCAGCACTTCTAGCGGGAGGGGAGATACGCAGTATTTT
NA	TRBV5-1	TRBJ2-7	TRBD2	CASSTGTSGVTYEQYF	TGCGCCAGCAGCACTGGGACTAGCGGGGTTACCTACGAGCAGTACTTC
NA	TRBV7-2	TRBJ1-2	TRBD1	CASSSWTGEKWGYTF	TGTGCCAGCAGCTCTTGGACAGGGGAAAAATGGGGCTACACCTTC
few	TRBV9	TRBJ2-1	NA	CASSVGSGSYNEQFF	TGTGCCAGCAGCGTAGGGTCGGGGTCCTACAATGAGCAGTTCTTC
NA	TRBV20-1	TRBJ2-2	TRBD2	CSARDRVAGNLAGELFF	TGCAGTGCTAGAGATCGTGTAGCGGGGAATTTGGCCGGGGAGCTGTTTTTT
NA	TRBV4-2	TRBJ2-2	TRBD2	CASSSQTSGIANTGELFF	TGTGCCAGCAGCTCCCAGACTAGCGGGATAGCGAACACCGGGGAGCTGTTTTTT
few	TRBV24-1	TRBJ2-2	NA	CATSDPGVAPTSGGELFF	TGTGCCACCAGTGATCCAGGGGTAGCCCCCACATCTGGGGGGGAGCTGTTTTTT
few	TRBV3-1	TRBJ2-3	TRBD2	CASSQETSGRATDTQYF	TGTGCCAGCAGCCAAGAGACTAGCGGGAGGGCCACAGATACGCAGTATTTT
few	TRBV10-3	TRBJ1-5	NA	CAISERGLDQPQHF	TGTGCCATCAGTGAGAGAGGGTTGGATCAGCCCCAGCATTTT
NA	TRBV21-1	TRBJ1-2	NA	CASSTYCGDRQTFRYGYTF	TGTGCCAGCAGCACATACTGTGGGGACCGGCAGACCTTTCGGTATGGCTACACCTTC
few	TRBV4-1	TRBJ2-5	NA	CASSQLAGPLKETQYF	TGCGCCAGCAGCCAACTCGCGGGACCTTTAAAGGAGACCCAGTACTTC
few	TRBV29-1	TRBJ1-2	NA	CSVTSSFYVAGYTF	TGCAGCGTTACCAGCAGTTTTTACGTTGCCGGCTACACCTTC
many	TRBV2	TRBJ1-6	TRBD1	CASSRGSSYNSPLHF	TGTGCCAGCAGCAGGGGGAGCTCCTATAATTCACCCCTCCACTTT
few	TRBV12-5	TRBJ1-5	NA	CASGLVARGDQPQHF	TGTGCTAGTGGTTTGGTAGCCAGGGGAGATCAGCCCCAGCATTTT
few	TRBV4-2	TRBJ1-2	NA	CASSQSGGYTF	TGTGCCAGCAGCCAGTCAGGTGGCTACACCTTC
NA	TRBV24-1	TRBJ1-1	NA	CATSDVQGEAFF	TGTGCCACCAGTGATGTACAGGGAGAAGCTTTCTTT
NA	TRBV27	TRBJ2-1	NA	CASSPRLVVKGNEQFF	TGTGCCAGCAGCCCCCGACTAGTCGTGAAGGGCAATGAGCAGTTCTTC
few	TRBV7-9	TRBJ2-7	NA	CASSLRPGIFNEQYF	TGTGCCAGCAGCTTACGTCCCGGCATTTTTAACGAGCAGTACTTC
few	TRBV7-2	TRBJ2-1	NA	CASSLAPGPGEQFF	TGTGCCAGCAGCTTAGCGCCGGGCCCCGGGGAGCAGTTCTTC
many	TRBV5-1	TRBJ2-7	NA	CASSPSLGGISYEQYF	TGCGCCAGCAGCCCAAGTCTCGGCGGGATCTCCTACGAGCAGTACTTC
NA	TRBV3-1	TRBJ2-3	TRBD2	CASSQDASGEVYTQYF	TGTGCCAGCAGCCAAGATGCTAGCGGGGAGGTGTATACGCAGTATTTT
NA	TRBV12-3/TRBV12-4	TRBJ1-2	NA	CASSSRSALGNYGYTF	TGTGCCAGCAGTTCAAGATCCGCTCTAGGAAACTATGGCTACACCTTC
NA	TRBV5-5	TRBJ2-3	TRBD2	CASSLTSGRLYTQYF	TGTGCCAGCAGCTTGACTAGCGGGAGGTTATATACGCAGTATTTT
few	TRBV18	TRBJ2-7	TRBD2	CASSPPSGRMREQYF	TGTGCCAGCTCACCACCAAGCGGGAGGATGAGGGAGCAGTACTTC
NA	TRBV2	TRBJ1-4	TRBD1	CASSQWTGSEKLFF	TGTGCCAGCAGTCAATGGACAGGGTCTGAAAAACTGTTTTTT